The 28 T cell receptor beta chains given below trace back to one sample, sequenced in a study of T cell changes during pregnancy in multiple sclerosis. Sequencing used immunoSEQ multiplex PCR; TCRdb keeps in-frame clones, though not all of them. The table shows tens of thousands of clones, with over 90% occurring only once. Sequencing was performed on peripheral blood, taken in the first trimester of pregnancy. These receptor sequences come from a female donor with multiple sclerosis, enrolled in a pregnancy study.

This chain uses TRBV19 with TRBJ1-2; no reliable D call. V was cut by 3 bases and J by 4 bases, with 9 bases left in between. In germline, CDR1 is LNHDA, CDR2 SQIVND (reference sequence). The CDR3 runs 13 residues. The CDR3 spells CASSMRESYGYTF. The DNA for the CDR3 is TGTGCCAGTAGTATGAGGGAAAGCTATGGCTACACCTTC.

J is TRBJ1-3 and V is TRBV4-2, with D tentatively TRBD1 (6 bases). Germline V gives CDR1 LGHNA, CDR2 YNFKEQ. CDR3 size: 15 residues. With 5 bases removed from V and 4 bases from J, the gap between germline ends came to 15 bases. In nucleotides, the CDR3 is TGTGCCAGCAGCTCAGCAGGGGTGGGGGGAAACACCATATATTTT. Protein sequence: CASSSAGVGGNTIYF.

This sequence joins TRBV6-1 and TRBJ2-5, with unresolved D. V lost 4 bases and J 5 bases, leaving 17 bases between the germline ends. Germline-derived CDR1 and CDR2 are MNHNS and SASEGT. CDR3 length: 15 amino acids. As DNA, the CDR3 is TGTGCCAGCAGTGCGAGAGGTCTTGAATTTGAGACCCAGTACTTC. This gives the protein CASSARGLEFETQYF.

J is TRBJ2-7 and V is TRBV7-9; 9 positions match TRBD1. The germline V gene encodes CDR1 SEHNR and CDR2 FQNEAQ (reference sequence). This CDR3 region has 14 residues. Losses at the gene ends were 4 bases for V and 5 bases for J; bases not matched to a gene: 6. The CDR3 spells CASSSRGQGHEQYF. The CDR3 nucleotides read TGTGCCAGCAGCTCGAGGGGACAGGGCCACGAGCAGTACTTC.

This chain joins TRBV11-2 and TRBJ1-1; no reliable D call. Germline V gives CDR1 SGHAT, CDR2 FQNNGV. With 5 bases removed from V and 4 bases from J, the gap between germline ends came to 23 bases. The CDR3 covers 17 residues. CDR3 in DNA: TGTGCCAGCAGCCTAGGGCGGCAGATTGGAGAAAGCACTGAAGCTTTCTTT. It translates to CASSLGRQIGESTEAFF.

This clone was recorded only once. V gene TRBV14 combines with J gene TRBJ2-7; TRBD1 matches at 11 bases. The V gene end was trimmed by 2 bases and the J gene end by 2 bases; junction bases not matched to a gene: 5. Per germline, CDR1 SGHDN and CDR2 FVKESK. The CDR3 loop spans 16 amino acids. The CDR3 sequence: CASSQYGQGATYEQYF. DNA of the CDR3: TGTGCCAGCAGCCAATACGGACAGGGGGCAACCTACGAGCAGTACTTC.

This chain uses TRBV10-1 with TRBJ2-7; D perhaps matches TRBD2 (5 bases). Germline V CDR1 and CDR2: WNHNN, SYGVQD (reference sequence). Trimming stripped 2 bases from V and 1 base from J, with 18 bases between. The CDR3 consists of 17 residues. The chain's CDR3 is CASSEGGLSDGSYEQYF. CDR3 nucleotides: TGCGCCAGCAGTGAGGGAGGTTTGTCGGACGGGTCCTACGAGCAGTACTTC.

This chain links TRBV4-3 with TRBJ1-5; 7 nucleotides match TRBD1. V lost 2 bases and J lost 0; bases outside the gene matches: 10. Looked up from germline, CDR1 is LGHNA and CDR2 is YSLEER. The CDR3 loop spans 18 amino acids. CDR3 region: CASSQLRDRPYSNQPQHF. For the CDR3, the DNA is TGCGCCAGCAGCCAACTCCGGGACAGACCCTATAGCAATCAGCCCCAGCATTTT.

This clone was seen a single time. The chain recombines TRBV2 with TRBJ1-4, with 10 positions matching TRBD1. The CDR3 consists of 14 residues. Germline CDR1 is SNHLY and CDR2 is FYNNEI. The ends lost 6 bases at V and 8 bases at J; junction bases unmatched: 6. The CDR3: CASRTGQGSEKLFF. The DNA for the CDR3 is TGTGCCAGCAGGACGGGACAGGGGAGCGAAAAACTGTTTTTT.

A single count supports this clone. This chain connects TRBV5-6 to TRBJ2-7; 12 bases are shared with TRBD1. Germline assignment: CDR1 SGHDT and CDR2 YYEEEE. Losses at the gene ends were 6 bases for V and 6 bases for J; bases not matched to a gene: 4. This CDR3 contains 13 residues. Here the CDR3 reads CASTGQGAPEQYF. The CDR3 nucleotides read TGTGCCAGCACGGGACAGGGGGCGCCCGAGCAGTACTTC.

The table lists this clone with a count of one. V gene TRBV10-3 combines with J gene TRBJ2-5, with TRBD2 matching 9 bases. Germline CDR1 reads ENHRY; CDR2 reads SYGVKD. This CDR3 contains 17 residues. The junction had 11 bases not matched to a gene; V was cut back by 4 bases and J by 2 bases. CDR3 sequence (DNA): TGTGCCATCAGTGGAGACCTAGCGGGGTCCCAACAAGAGACCCAGTACTTC. Translating it yields CAISGDLAGSQQETQYF.

V usage is TRBV30 and J usage is TRBJ2-2; D perhaps matches TRBD1 (7 bases). V was trimmed by 0 bases and J by 6 bases, leaving 17 bases between them. This CDR3 comprises 16 residues. Germline-derived CDR1 and CDR2 are GTSNPN and SVGIG (reference sequence). This chain's CDR3 is CAWSVGQGGFAGELFF. The CDR3 DNA reads as TGTGCCTGGAGTGTCGGCCAGGGGGGTTTCGCCGGGGAGCTGTTTTTT. The full variable domain, rest sourced from reference TRBV30 and TRBJ2-2, is SQTIHQWPATLVQPVGSPLSLECTVEGTSNPNLYWYRQAAGRGLQLLFYSVGIGQISSEVPQNLSASRPQDRQFILSSKKLLLSDSGFYLCAWSVGQGGFAGELFFGEGSRLTVL.

The chain is built from TRBV6-1 and TRBJ1-2; the match to TRBD1 covers 11 bases. Unmatched junction bases numbered 9, after V lost 6 bases and J lost 6 bases. This CDR3 spans 15 amino acids. CDR1 MNHNS and CDR2 SASEGT come from the germline V gene. This chain's CDR3 is CASSSLDRGLHGYTF. The CDR3 DNA sequence: TGTGCCAGCAGCTCGCTGGACAGGGGGCTGCATGGCTACACCTTC.

This clone was recorded once. The genes are TRBV7-9 and TRBJ1-6, with 9 bases identical to TRBD1. Germline V CDR1 and CDR2: SEHNR, FQNEAQ (reference sequence). V lost 1 base, J lost 6 bases, and 1 base stayed unmatched. The CDR3 is 15 amino acids. Here the CDR3 DNA reads TGTGCCAGCAGCTTAGGGACAGGGGTTAATTCACCCCTCCACTTT. It is translated as CASSLGTGVNSPLHF.

The sample holds one count of this clone. The chain couples TRBV19 to TRBJ1-2; D is perhaps TRBD1 (5 bases). This CDR3 region has 14 residues. Germline values: CDR1 LNHDA, CDR2 SQIVND (reference sequence). Trimming removed 8 bases at V and 5 bases at J, with 18 bases between. CDR3 nucleotides: TGTGCCAGTGAAAATCAGGGTCCGTGGTATGGCTACACCTTC. The encoded protein is CASENQGPWYGYTF.

The genes are TRBV10-3 and TRBJ1-3, with D perhaps matching TRBD1 (5 bases). CDR1 and CDR2 from the germline V gene are ENHRY and SYGVKD. The CDR3 loop spans 15 amino acids. Between the trimmed V and J ends, which lost 0 bases and 2 bases, there was a span of 8 bases. CDR3 residues: CAISESIGAGNTIYF. The CDR3 DNA sequence: TGTGCCATCAGTGAGTCGATAGGGGCTGGAAACACCATATATTTT.

The chain recombines TRBV18 with TRBJ1-5; 7 bases fit TRBD1. Per germline, CDR1 KGHSH and CDR2 LQKENI. The CDR3 is 14 residues long. V was pared by 5 bases and J by 3 bases, with 4 bases of the junction left unmatched. The CDR3 sequence: CASSVTGNNQPQHF. In DNA form, the CDR3 reads TGTGCCAGCTCAGTGACAGGGAACAATCAGCCCCAGCATTTT.

The chain recombines TRBV7-6 with TRBJ1-2; TRBD1 aligns across 8 bases. Germline V gene lookup returns CDR1 SGHVS and CDR2 FNYEAQ. The J segment lost 7 bases and the V segment lost 5 bases, leaving 9 bases of the junction unmatched. CDR3 length: 14 amino acids. This CDR3 is CASSRGIQGVGYTF. As DNA, the CDR3 is TGTGCCAGCAGCAGGGGAATACAGGGGGTTGGCTACACCTTC. Based on the CDR3 plus reference TRBV7-6 and TRBJ1-2, the full variable domain is GAGVSQSPRYKVTKRGQDVALRCDPISGHVSLYWYRQALGQGPEFLTYFNYEAQQDKSGLPNDRFSAERPEGSISTLTIQRTEQRDSAMYRCASSRGIQGVGYTFGSGTRLTVV.

V usage is TRBV7-2 and J usage is TRBJ1-6; D is possibly TRBD1 (5 bases). Germline V gives CDR1 SGHTA, CDR2 FQGNSA. V lost 3 bases, J lost 13 bases, and 13 bases lay in between. The length of the CDR3 is 13 residues. CDR3 in DNA: TGTGCCAGCAGCTTCTCCCAGGGTGAGCCCCTCCACTTT. Amino acid sequence: CASSFSQGEPLHF.

J is TRBJ1-1 and V is TRBV7-2; D not resolved. CDR1 SGHTA and CDR2 FQGNSA come from the germline V gene. The CDR3 totals 15 residues. The V gene lost 0 bases and the J gene lost 0 bases, with 8 bases spanning the gap. CDR3 amino acids: CASSLAGSLNTEAFF. The CDR3, as DNA: TGTGCCAGCAGCTTAGCGGGGAGCCTGAACACTGAAGCTTTCTTT. The variable domain in full, with the rest retrieved from reference TRBV7-2 and TRBJ1-1, is GAGVSQSPSNKVTEKGKDVELRCDPISGHTALYWYRQSLGQGLEFLIYFQGNSAPDKSGLPSDRFSAERTGGSVSTLTIQRTQQEDSAVYLCASSLAGSLNTEAFFGQGTRLTVV.

V and J are TRBV9 and TRBJ1-4; no clear D gene. V shed 3 bases and J shed 6 bases, with 12 bases lying between them. The CDR3 loop spans 14 amino acids. Germline V gene lookup returns CDR1 SGDLS and CDR2 YYNGEE. The CDR3 DNA reads as TGTGCCAGCAGCGCAGAACAGTGGGATGAAAAACTGTTTTTT. Its protein product is CASSAEQWDEKLFF. Complete variable domain (other parts from reference TRBV9 and TRBJ1-4): DSGVTQTPKHLITATGQRVTLRCSPRSGDLSVYWYQQSLDQGLQFLIQYYNGEERAKGNILERFSAQQFPDLHSELNLSSLELGDSALYFCASSAEQWDEKLFFGSGTQLSVL.

This clone is a singleton in its sample. The V gene is TRBV7-7, the J gene TRBJ2-7; TRBD1 is a possible D gene (5 bases). Germline V gene lookup returns CDR1 SSHAT and CDR2 FNYEAQ (reference sequence). The ends were cut back, 6 bases at V and 4 bases at J, with 13 bases in the middle. This CDR3 spans 13 amino acids. The CDR3 loop is CASSRQGGYEQYF. CDR3 DNA: TGTGCCAGCAGTCGCCAGGGTGGTTACGAGCAGTACTTC.

The chain has TRBV9 and TRBJ1-2, with D perhaps matching TRBD1 (5 bases). Germline CDR1 and CDR2: SGDLS and YYNGEE. There are 15 residues in the CDR3. V was pared by 0 bases and J by 2 bases, with 11 bases between. The CDR3 spells CASSVENRPNYGYTF. Here the CDR3 DNA reads TGTGCCAGCAGCGTAGAGAACAGGCCAAACTATGGCTACACCTTC.

This clone was found once. The chain joins TRBV2 to TRBJ1-1; D call uncertain. CDR1 SNHLY and CDR2 FYNNEI come from the germline V gene. V lost 6 bases and J lost 3, with 11 bases in between. The CDR3 runs 13 residues. The CDR3 spells CASSANSYTEAFF. The DNA for the CDR3 is TGTGCCAGCAGCGCAAACAGTTACACTGAAGCTTTCTTT.

The chain employs TRBV5-6 and TRBJ1-6; D perhaps matches TRBD1 (6 bases). The germline V gene encodes CDR1 SGHDT and CDR2 YYEEEE. There are 15 residues in the CDR3. V dropped 0 bases and J dropped 6 bases, with 10 bases sitting between them. The CDR3 DNA reads TGTGCCAGCAGCTTGGTTACAGGGATTAATTCACCCCTCCACTTT. Residues: CASSLVTGINSPLHF.

CDR3 nucleotides: TGTGCCAGCAGCGTAGATACGACAACCTACAATGAGCAGTTCTTC. This sequence encodes CASSVDTTTYNEQFF. This sequence joins TRBV9 and TRBJ2-1, with D hard to call. CDR1 is SGDLS and CDR2 is YYNGEE in the germline V gene. The CDR3 covers 15 residues. Trimming took off 0 bases at V and 2 bases at J, with 9 bases between the two ends. Based on the CDR3 plus reference TRBV9 and TRBJ2-1, the full variable domain is DSGVTQTPKHLITATGQRVTLRCSPRSGDLSVYWYQQSLDQGLQFLIQYYNGEERAKGNILERFSAQQFPDLHSELNLSSLELGDSALYFCASSVDTTTYNEQFFGPGTRLTVL.

The chain joins TRBV2 to TRBJ2-1; 7 positions match TRBD2. This CDR3 is built from 15 residues. After removal of 8 bases from V and 1 base from J, the junction contained 8 bases not matched to a gene. Germline V gene sequence: CDR1 SNHLY, CDR2 FYNNEI. The CDR3 loop reads CASLARGSSYNEQFF. CDR3 nucleotides: TGTGCCAGCCTCGCGCGGGGGTCTTCCTACAATGAGCAGTTCTTC.

This clone has just one count. V usage is TRBV27 and J usage is TRBJ1-2, with D perhaps TRBD1 (6 bases). The CDR3 spans 15 residues. Germline V gene data show CDR1 as MNHEY and CDR2 as SMNVEV (reference sequence). Deletions cut 5 bases from V and 9 bases from J, with 22 bases between. DNA of the CDR3: TGTGCCAGCAGTCCCGGGACACCCTCCCTAGTCCGCTACACCTTC. This encodes CASSPGTPSLVRYTF.